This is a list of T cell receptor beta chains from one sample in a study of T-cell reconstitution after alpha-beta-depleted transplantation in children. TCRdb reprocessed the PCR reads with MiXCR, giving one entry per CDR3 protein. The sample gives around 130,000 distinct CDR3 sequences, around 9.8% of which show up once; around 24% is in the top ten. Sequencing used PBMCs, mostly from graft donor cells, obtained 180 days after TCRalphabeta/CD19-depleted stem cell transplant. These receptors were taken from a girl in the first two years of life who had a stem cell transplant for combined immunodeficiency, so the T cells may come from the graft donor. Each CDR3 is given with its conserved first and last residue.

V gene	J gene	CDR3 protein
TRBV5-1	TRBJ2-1	CASSLDRGPYNEQFF
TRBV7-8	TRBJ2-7	CASSLVVRGTGGSYEQYF
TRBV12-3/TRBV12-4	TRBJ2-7	CASSLGLAGEQYF
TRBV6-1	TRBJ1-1	CASSVYGLLNTEAFF
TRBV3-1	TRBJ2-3	CASCQDVEGEDTQYF
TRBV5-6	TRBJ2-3	CASSLVSVTSTDTQYF
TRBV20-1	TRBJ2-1	CSAREHLGTSGTDEQFF
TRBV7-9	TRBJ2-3	CASSLPARTGDDTQYF
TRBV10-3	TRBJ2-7	CAISLGGDGAASYEQYF
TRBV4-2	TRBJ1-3	CASSQVERVENTIYF
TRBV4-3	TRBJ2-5	CASSQDRRTGGGETQYF